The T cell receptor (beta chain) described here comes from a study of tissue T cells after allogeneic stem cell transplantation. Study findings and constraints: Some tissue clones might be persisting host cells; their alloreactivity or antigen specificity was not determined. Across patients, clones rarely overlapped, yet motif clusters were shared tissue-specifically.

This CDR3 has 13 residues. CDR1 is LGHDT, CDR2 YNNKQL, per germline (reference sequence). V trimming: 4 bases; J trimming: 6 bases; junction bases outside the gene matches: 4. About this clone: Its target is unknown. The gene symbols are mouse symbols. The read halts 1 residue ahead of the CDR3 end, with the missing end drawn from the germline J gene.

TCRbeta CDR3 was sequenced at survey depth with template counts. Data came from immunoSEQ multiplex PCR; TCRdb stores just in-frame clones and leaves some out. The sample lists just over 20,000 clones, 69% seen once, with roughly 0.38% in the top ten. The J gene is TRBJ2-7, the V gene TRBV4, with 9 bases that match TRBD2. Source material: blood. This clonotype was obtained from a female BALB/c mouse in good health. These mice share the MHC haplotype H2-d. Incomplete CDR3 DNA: TGTGCCAGCAGCTTAACTGGGGGGATTGAACAGTAC. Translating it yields CASSLTGGIEQY. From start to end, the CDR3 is CASSLTGGIEQYF.